The rows below give T cell receptor beta chains drawn from one sample of a study of cytomegalovirus exposure and HLA in healthy donors. Profiling relied on immunoSEQ multiplex PCR, and the TCRdb table lists in-frame clones only, not all of them. The profile shows tens of thousands of clones, around 73% of them singletons. The sequencing input was PBMCs. The receptors were sampled from a middle-aged woman in good health and CMV-seropositive. Each CDR3 is given with its conserved first and last residue. The D gene is left open where the match is weak. The listing skips clone size in some rows; elsewhere it reads once, few, many or a size class.

V: TRBV10-3
size: once
D: TRBD1
J: TRBJ2-7
CDR3: CAISDWGQSSYEQYF
DNA: TGTGCCATCAGTGACTGGGGACAGTCTTCCTACGAGCAGTACTTC

V: TRBV6-5
size: -
D: TRBD1
J: TRBJ1-1
CDR3: CASSRYPTGVSTFF
DNA: TGTGCCAGCAGTCGGTATCCGACAGGGGTCTCGACTTTCTTT

V: TRBV10-2
size: -
D: -
J: TRBJ1-4
CDR3: CASSDTGTIRLFF
DNA: TGCGCCAGCAGTGATACCGGGACAATCAGACTGTTTTTT

V: TRBV11-2
size: -
D: TRBD2
J: TRBJ2-5
CDR3: CASSSGLAGTQETQYF
DNA: TGTGCCAGCAGCTCTGGACTAGCGGGGACCCAAGAGACCCAGTACTTC

V: TRBV5-1
size: -
D: -
J: TRBJ2-5
CDR3: CASSGLAGGTETRYF
DNA: TGCGCCAGCAGCGGGCTAGCTGGGGGGACAGAGACCCGGTACTTC

V: TRBV5-1
size: -
D: -
J: TRBJ2-2
CDR3: CASSLGGPGELFF
DNA: TGCGCCAGCAGCTTGGGGGGCCCCGGGGAGCTGTTTTTT

V: TRBV28
size: -
D: -
J: TRBJ1-4
CDR3: CASSSRVTTNEKLFF
DNA: TGTGCCAGCAGTTCACGGGTGACCACTAATGAAAAACTGTTTTTT

V: TRBV5-5
size: few
D: -
J: TRBJ1-3
CDR3: CASSLVPPGEAGNTIYF
DNA: TGTGCCAGCAGCTTGGTCCCCCCGGGGGAGGCTGGAAACACCATATATTTT

V: TRBV2
size: -
D: -
J: TRBJ1-1
CDR3: CASSDPGTINTEAFF
DNA: TGTGCCAGCAGTGACCCAGGGACAATTAACACTGAAGCCTTCTTT

V: TRBV10-3
size: few
D: TRBD2
J: TRBJ2-5
CDR3: CAISRTSGPQETQYF
DNA: TGTGCCATCAGCAGGACTAGCGGGCCTCAAGAGACCCAGTACTTC

V: TRBV5-6
size: -
D: TRBD1
J: TRBJ1-5
CDR3: CASSRQGSNQPQHF
DNA: TGTGCCAGCAGCCGACAGGGAAGCAATCAGCCCCAGCATTTT

V: TRBV28
size: once
D: TRBD1
J: TRBJ2-1
CDR3: CASTPQGTYNEQFF
DNA: TGTGCCAGCACGCCACAGGGGACCTACAATGAGCAGTTCTTC

V: TRBV30
size: -
D: TRBD1
J: TRBJ2-4
CDR3: CAWSNRGVGNIQYF
DNA: TGTGCCTGGAGCAACAGGGGCGTCGGAAACATTCAGTACTTC

V: TRBV28
size: -
D: -
J: TRBJ1-1
CDR3: CASRTPGNTEAFF
DNA: TGTGCCAGCAGGACCCCAGGGAACACTGAAGCTTTCTTT

V: TRBV6-1
size: -
D: TRBD2
J: TRBJ2-5
CDR3: CAAKGLADLGTQYF
DNA: TGTGCCGCTAAGGGCCTAGCGGATTTGGGGACCCAGTACTTC

V: TRBV6-6
size: once
D: -
J: TRBJ2-1
CDR3: CASSFINEQFF
DNA: TGTGCCAGCAGTTTCATCAATGAGCAGTTCTTC

V: TRBV19
size: -
D: -
J: TRBJ1-4
CDR3: CASTQTEPPQKLFF
DNA: TGTGCCAGTACCCAGACAGAACCTCCCCAAAAACTGTTTTTT

V: TRBV5-6
size: -
D: TRBD1
J: TRBJ1-5
CDR3: CASSSRTGENQPQHF
DNA: TGTGCCAGCAGTTCCCGGACAGGGGAGAATCAGCCCCAGCATTTT

V: TRBV28
size: -
D: TRBD1
J: TRBJ2-7
CDR3: CASTLDRSPYEQYF
DNA: TGTGCCAGCACCTTGGACAGGAGCCCCTACGAGCAGTACTTC

V: TRBV6-6
size: -
D: TRBD1
J: TRBJ2-5
CDR3: CASRSTGGETQYF
DNA: TGTGCCAGTCGGAGTACAGGGGGGGAGACCCAGTACTTC

V: TRBV28
size: -
D: -
J: TRBJ1-6
CDR3: CASSAHGGNSPLHF
DNA: TGTGCCAGCAGTGCACACGGAGGTAATTCACCCCTCCACTTT

V: TRBV7-9
size: -
D: -
J: TRBJ2-3
CDR3: CSSSLVGGPEDTQYF
DNA: TGTTCCAGCAGCTTAGTCGGCGGCCCTGAAGATACGCAGTATTTT

V: TRBV10-3
size: -
D: TRBD2
J: TRBJ2-3
CDR3: CAISDPGRVGDTQYF
DNA: TGTGCCATCAGTGATCCAGGGAGGGTGGGGGATACGCAGTATTTT

V: TRBV27
size: -
D: TRBD2
J: TRBJ2-3
CDR3: CASSLRPLAGGRTDTQYF
DNA: TGTGCCAGCAGTTTAAGGCCCCTAGCGGGGGGCCGCACAGATACGCAGTATTTT

V: TRBV6-1
size: -
D: TRBD2
J: TRBJ2-1
CDR3: CASSEAHGGGGSEQFF
DNA: TGTGCCAGCAGTGAAGCGCACGGCGGGGGGGGTTCTGAGCAGTTCTTC

V: TRBV13
size: -
D: -
J: TRBJ1-5
CDR3: CASSLGLSQPQHF
DNA: TGTGCCAGCAGCTTAGGCCTAAGTCAGCCCCAGCATTTT

V: TRBV4-3
size: -
D: -
J: TRBJ2-5
CDR3: CASSQQQGLQETQYF
DNA: TGCGCCAGCAGCCAACAGCAGGGACTTCAAGAGACCCAGTACTTC

V: TRBV7-3
size: -
D: -
J: TRBJ1-1
CDR3: CASSVTGANTEAFF
DNA: TGTGCCAGCAGCGTAACAGGAGCGAACACTGAAGCTTTCTTT

V: TRBV7-9
size: few
D: TRBD2
J: TRBJ2-1
CDR3: CASSLTTSGSYNEQFF
DNA: TGTGCCAGCAGCTTAACTACTAGCGGCTCCTACAATGAGCAGTTCTTC

V: TRBV28
size: -
D: -
J: TRBJ1-5
CDR3: CASSHRVGSNQPQHF
DNA: TGTGCCAGCAGTCACAGGGTTGGAAGCAATCAGCCCCAGCATTTT

V: TRBV5-1
size: -
D: -
J: TRBJ2-1
CDR3: CASSSRQGGYNEQFF
DNA: TGCGCCAGCAGCTCTAGACAGGGAGGCTACAATGAGCAGTTCTTC

V: TRBV7-3
size: -
D: -
J: TRBJ1-1
CDR3: CASSLQWNTEAFF
DNA: TGTGCCAGCAGCTTACAATGGAACACTGAAGCTTTCTTT

V: TRBV6-4
size: -
D: -
J: TRBJ2-1
CDR3: CASSDAVGGPETYNEQFF
DNA: TGTGCCAGCAGTGACGCGGTGGGGGGGCCTGAAACCTACAATGAGCAGTTCTTC

V: TRBV19
size: -
D: -
J: TRBJ2-1
CDR3: CASTLRDSSNEQFF
DNA: TGTGCCAGTACCCTCCGGGACTCCTCCAATGAGCAGTTCTTC

V: TRBV25-1
size: -
D: TRBD1
J: TRBJ2-4
CDR3: CASSDIGQGGAKNIQYF
DNA: TGTGCCAGCAGTGACATAGGACAGGGGGGAGCCAAAAACATTCAGTACTTC

V: TRBV4-2
size: -
D: -
J: TRBJ1-1
CDR3: CASSRPNGGTTEAFF
DNA: TGTGCCAGCAGCCGCCCAAATGGGGGGACCACTGAAGCTTTCTTT

V: TRBV10-3
size: -
D: TRBD1
J: TRBJ2-2
CDR3: CAISGGQGSGELFF
DNA: TGTGCCATCAGTGGGGGACAGGGGTCCGGGGAGCTGTTTTTT

V: TRBV2
size: few
D: -
J: TRBJ1-3
CDR3: CASSDGVGNTIYF
DNA: TGTGCCAGCAGTGACGGGGTAGGAAACACCATATATTTT

V: TRBV4-1
size: -
D: TRBD1
J: TRBJ2-7
CDR3: CASSKDRVGYEQYF
DNA: TGCGCCAGCAGCAAGGACAGGGTCGGCTACGAGCAGTACTTC

V: TRBV6-1
size: -
D: TRBD1
J: TRBJ1-6
CDR3: CALAGGEEDNSPLHF
DNA: TGTGCCTTGGCAGGGGGAGAAGAAGATAATTCACCCCTCCACTTT

V: TRBV5-1
size: -
D: TRBD2
J: TRBJ2-5
CDR3: CASSSPLAGGQETQYF
DNA: TGCGCCAGCAGCTCCCCACTAGCGGGGGGGCAAGAGACCCAGTACTTC

V: TRBV18
size: -
D: -
J: TRBJ2-5
CDR3: CASSPEETQYF
DNA: TGTGCCAGCTCACCCGAGGAGACCCAGTACTTC

V: TRBV2
size: -
D: -
J: TRBJ2-3
CDR3: CASSEGGVLDTQYF
DNA: TGTGCCAGCAGTGAGGGGGGTGTTCTTGATACGCAGTATTTT

V: TRBV7-2
size: -
D: -
J: TRBJ1-1
CDR3: CASSLEWGRTEAFF
DNA: TGTGCCAGCAGCTTAGAATGGGGGCGAACTGAAGCTTTCTTT

V: TRBV6-5
size: -
D: TRBD1
J: TRBJ1-6
CDR3: CASSYQGAHNSPLHF
DNA: TGTGCCAGCAGTTACCAGGGGGCCCATAATTCACCCCTCCACTTT

V: TRBV2
size: -
D: TRBD1
J: TRBJ2-3
CDR3: CASSGSGGGTDTQYF
DNA: TGTGCCAGCAGTGGGTCAGGGGGCGGAACAGATACGCAGTATTTT

V: TRBV7-8
size: -
D: TRBD1
J: TRBJ1-5
CDR3: CASSFSGGRQPQHF
DNA: TGTGCCAGCAGCTTTTCAGGGGGTAGGCAGCCCCAGCATTTT